This T cell receptor beta chain was recovered during a study of CD8 T cells in Susac syndrome. On this clonotype: The junction departs from germline at one end; a sequencing error may be responsible.

When the RNA was reverse transcribed, random hexamers were used with an input of roughly 0.5 to 1 ug. In TCRdb, the immunoSEQ multiplex PCR reads were re-called with MiXCR into one record per CDR3 protein. The sample carries approximately 190,000 distinct CDR3 sequences, approximately 94% recorded once. Germline V lookup: CDR1 SSHAT, CDR2 FNYEAQ (reference sequence). This CDR3 is built from 13 residues. The chain is built from TRBV7-7 and TRBJ2-2, with no clear D. The clonotype comes from a human donor with Susac syndrome. Sequenced input: CD4+ T cells from PBMCs. The CDR3 here is CASSPTNTGELFF. In DNA, the CDR3 is TGTGCTAGCAGCCCTACGAACACCGGGGAGCTGTTTTTT. Using reference TRBV7-7 and TRBJ2-2 for the parts outside the CDR3, the full variable domain is GAGVSQSPRYKVTKRGQDVTLRCDPISSHATLYWYQQALGQGPEFLTYFNYEAQPDKSGLPSDRFSAERPEGSISTLTIQRTEQRDSAMYRCASSPTNTGELFFGEGSRLTVL.